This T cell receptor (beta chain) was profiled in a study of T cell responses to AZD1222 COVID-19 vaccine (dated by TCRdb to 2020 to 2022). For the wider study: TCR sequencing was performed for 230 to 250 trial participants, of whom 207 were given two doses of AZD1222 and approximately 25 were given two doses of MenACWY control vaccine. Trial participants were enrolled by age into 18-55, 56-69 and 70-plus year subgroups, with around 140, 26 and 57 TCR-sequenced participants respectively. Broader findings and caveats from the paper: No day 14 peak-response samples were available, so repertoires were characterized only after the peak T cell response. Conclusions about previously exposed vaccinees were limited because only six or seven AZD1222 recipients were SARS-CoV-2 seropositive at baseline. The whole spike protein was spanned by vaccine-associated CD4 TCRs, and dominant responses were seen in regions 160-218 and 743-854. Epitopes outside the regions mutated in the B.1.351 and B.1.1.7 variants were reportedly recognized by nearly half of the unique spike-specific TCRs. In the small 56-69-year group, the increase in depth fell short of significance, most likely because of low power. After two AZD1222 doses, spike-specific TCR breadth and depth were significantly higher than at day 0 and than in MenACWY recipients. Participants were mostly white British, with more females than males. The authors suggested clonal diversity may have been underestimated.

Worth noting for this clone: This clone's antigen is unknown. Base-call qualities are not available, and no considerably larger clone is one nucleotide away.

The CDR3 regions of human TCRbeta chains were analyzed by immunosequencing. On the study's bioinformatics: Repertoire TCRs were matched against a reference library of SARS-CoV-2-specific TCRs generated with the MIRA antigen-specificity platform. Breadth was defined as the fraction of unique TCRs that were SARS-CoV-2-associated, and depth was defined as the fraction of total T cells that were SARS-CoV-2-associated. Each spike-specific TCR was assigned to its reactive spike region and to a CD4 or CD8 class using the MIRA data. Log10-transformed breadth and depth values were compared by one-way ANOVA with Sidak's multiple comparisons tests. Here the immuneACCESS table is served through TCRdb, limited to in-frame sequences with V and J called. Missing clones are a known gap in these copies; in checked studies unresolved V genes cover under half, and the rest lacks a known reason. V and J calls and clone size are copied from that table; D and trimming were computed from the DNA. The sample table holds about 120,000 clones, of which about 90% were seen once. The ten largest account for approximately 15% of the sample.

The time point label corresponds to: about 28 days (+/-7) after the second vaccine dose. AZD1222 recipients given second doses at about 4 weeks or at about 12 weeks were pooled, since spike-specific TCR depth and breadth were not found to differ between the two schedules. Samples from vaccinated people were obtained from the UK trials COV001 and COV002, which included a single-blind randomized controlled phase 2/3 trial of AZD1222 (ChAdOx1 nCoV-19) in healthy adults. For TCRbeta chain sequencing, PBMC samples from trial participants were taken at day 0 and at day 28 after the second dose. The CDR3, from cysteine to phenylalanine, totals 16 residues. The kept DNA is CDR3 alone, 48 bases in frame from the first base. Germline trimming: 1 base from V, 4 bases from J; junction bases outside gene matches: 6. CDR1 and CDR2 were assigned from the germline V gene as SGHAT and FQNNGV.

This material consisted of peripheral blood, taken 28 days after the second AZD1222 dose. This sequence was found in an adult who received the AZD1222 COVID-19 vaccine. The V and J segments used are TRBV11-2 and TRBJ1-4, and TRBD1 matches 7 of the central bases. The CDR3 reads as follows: CASSLVPGTVNEKLFF. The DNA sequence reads TGTGCCAGCAGCTTAGTCCCCGGGACAGTTAATGAAAAACTGTTTTTT.